This T cell receptor (beta chain) was recovered during a study of early T cells in non-severe SARS-CoV-2 infection. The overall study: It was bulk RNA from unsorted whole blood that was sequenced, and the chains were unpaired.

This clonotype has at least ten counts. The antigen remains unidentified. Findings and limits, study-wide: A preference for anti-spike CD8 responses marked VDJdb matching, which missed private and CD4 specificities.

Unique molecular identifier tags were affixed to discrete cDNA molecules. One entry per CDR3 protein, called by TCRdb with MiXCR from the 5' RACE reads. The sample contains around 70,000 distinct CDR3 sequences, about 9.1% of which appear only once. This TCR derives from an adult who was a healthcare worker with PCR-confirmed SARS-CoV-2 infection or an uninfected control (not recorded which). This material consisted of whole blood, taken at baseline.

CDR3 amino acids: CASSWTGFGVYTIYF. The DNA of the CDR3 is TGTGCCAGCAGTTGGACAGGCTTCGGTGTATACACCATATATTTT. V usage is TRBV28 and J usage is TRBJ1-3; TRBD1 aligns across 7 bases. The CDR3 totals 15 residues. CDR1 MDHEN and CDR2 SYDVKM come from the germline V gene. With 4 bases clipped from V and 8 bases from J, the junction kept 11 bases outside the gene matches.